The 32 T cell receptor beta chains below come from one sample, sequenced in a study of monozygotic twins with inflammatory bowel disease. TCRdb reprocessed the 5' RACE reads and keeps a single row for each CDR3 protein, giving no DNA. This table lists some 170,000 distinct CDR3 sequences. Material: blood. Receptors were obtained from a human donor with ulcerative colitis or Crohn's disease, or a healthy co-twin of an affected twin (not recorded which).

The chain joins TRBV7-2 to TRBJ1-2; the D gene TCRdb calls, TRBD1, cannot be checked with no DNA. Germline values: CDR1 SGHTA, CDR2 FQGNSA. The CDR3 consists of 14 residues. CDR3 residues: CASSTPTGLYGYTF.

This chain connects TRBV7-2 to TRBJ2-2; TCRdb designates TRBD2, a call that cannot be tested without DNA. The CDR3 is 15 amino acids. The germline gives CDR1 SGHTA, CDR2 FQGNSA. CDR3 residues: CASSARTSRAGELFF.

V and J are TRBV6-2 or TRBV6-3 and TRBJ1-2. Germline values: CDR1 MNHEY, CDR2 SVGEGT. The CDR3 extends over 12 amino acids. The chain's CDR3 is CASKYSSYGYTF.

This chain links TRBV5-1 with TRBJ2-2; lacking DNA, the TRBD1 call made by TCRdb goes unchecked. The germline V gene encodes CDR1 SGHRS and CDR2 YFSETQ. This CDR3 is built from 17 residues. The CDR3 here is CASSATLRDRGTGELFF.

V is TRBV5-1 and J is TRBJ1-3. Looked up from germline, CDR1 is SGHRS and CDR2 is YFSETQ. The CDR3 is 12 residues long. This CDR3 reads CASRSSGNTIYF.

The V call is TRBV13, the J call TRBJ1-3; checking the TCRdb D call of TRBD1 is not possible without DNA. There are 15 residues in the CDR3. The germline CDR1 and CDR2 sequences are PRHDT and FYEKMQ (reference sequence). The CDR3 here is CASSLDRGLIDTKYF.

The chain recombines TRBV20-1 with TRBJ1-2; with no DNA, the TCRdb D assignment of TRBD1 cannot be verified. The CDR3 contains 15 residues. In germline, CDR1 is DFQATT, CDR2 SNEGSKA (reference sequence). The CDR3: CSAGPPTGGGLGYTF.

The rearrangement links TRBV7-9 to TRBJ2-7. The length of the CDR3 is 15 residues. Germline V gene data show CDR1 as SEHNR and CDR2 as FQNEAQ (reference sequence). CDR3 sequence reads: CASSLPHAPVYEQYF.

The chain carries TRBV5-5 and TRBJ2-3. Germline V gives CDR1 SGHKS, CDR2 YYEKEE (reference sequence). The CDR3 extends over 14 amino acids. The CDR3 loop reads CASSLPGRTDTQYF. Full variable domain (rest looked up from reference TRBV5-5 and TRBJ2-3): DAGVTQSPTHLIKTRGQQVTLRCSPISGHKSVSWYQQVLGQGPQFIFQYYEKEERGRGNFPDRFSARQFPNYSSELNVNALLLGDSALYLCASSLPGRTDTQYFGPGTRLTVL.

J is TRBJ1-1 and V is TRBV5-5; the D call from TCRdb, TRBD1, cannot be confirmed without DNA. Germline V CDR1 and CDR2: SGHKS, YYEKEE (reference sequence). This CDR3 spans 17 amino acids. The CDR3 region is CASSLGRGQTKSTEAFF.

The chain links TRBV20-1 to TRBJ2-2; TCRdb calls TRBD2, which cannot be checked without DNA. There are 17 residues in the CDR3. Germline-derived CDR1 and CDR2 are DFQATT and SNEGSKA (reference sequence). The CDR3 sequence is CSARDARETRYTGELFF.

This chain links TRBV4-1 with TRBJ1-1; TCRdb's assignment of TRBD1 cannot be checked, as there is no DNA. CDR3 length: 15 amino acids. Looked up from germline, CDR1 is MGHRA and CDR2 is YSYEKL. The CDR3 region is CASSPGTGTNTEAFF.

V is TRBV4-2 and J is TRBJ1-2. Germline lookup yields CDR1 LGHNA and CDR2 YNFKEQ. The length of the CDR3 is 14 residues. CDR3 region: CASSQAPTPYGYTF.

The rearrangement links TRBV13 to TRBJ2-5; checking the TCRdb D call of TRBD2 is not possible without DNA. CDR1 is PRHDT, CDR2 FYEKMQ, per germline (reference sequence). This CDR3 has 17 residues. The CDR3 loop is CASSLVSGRASRETQYF.

The chain's CDR3 is CASSEALWWYLGDEKLFF. This chain joins TRBV2 and TRBJ1-4. This CDR3 region has 18 residues. Germline CDR1 and CDR2: SNHLY and FYNNEI.

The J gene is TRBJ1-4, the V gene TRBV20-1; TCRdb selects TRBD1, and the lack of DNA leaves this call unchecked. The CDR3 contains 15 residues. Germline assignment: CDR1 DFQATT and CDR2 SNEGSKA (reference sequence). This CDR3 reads CSARGGGQAGEKLFF.

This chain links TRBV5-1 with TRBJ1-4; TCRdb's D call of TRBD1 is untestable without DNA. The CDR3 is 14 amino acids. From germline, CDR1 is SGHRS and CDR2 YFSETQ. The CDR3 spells CASSLQASGEKLFF.

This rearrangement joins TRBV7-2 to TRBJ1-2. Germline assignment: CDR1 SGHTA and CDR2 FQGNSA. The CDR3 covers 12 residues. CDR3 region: CASSSNNYGYTF.

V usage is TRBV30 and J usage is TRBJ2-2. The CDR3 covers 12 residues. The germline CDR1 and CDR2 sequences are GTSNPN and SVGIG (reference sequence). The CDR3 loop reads CAWIPTTGELFF.

CDR3 in amino acids: CASSYVSGISYNEQFF. The chain links TRBV6-5 to TRBJ2-1; the TRBD2 assignment by TCRdb is unverifiable without DNA. CDR3 length: 16 amino acids. Germline V CDR1 and CDR2: MNHEY, SVGAGI.

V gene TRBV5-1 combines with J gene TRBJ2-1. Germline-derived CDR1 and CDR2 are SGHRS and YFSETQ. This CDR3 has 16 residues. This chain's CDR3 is CASSLGQAASYNEQFF.

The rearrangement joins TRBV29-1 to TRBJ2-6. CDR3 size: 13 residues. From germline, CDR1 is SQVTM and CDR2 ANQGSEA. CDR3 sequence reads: CSARPSGANVLTF.

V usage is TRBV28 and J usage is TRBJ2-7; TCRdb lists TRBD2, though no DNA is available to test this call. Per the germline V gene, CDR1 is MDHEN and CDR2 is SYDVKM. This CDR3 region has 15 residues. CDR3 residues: CASTMTGSWKNEQYF.

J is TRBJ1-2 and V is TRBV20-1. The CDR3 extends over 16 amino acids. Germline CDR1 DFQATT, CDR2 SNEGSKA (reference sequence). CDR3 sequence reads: CSATDSGGSHNYGYTF.

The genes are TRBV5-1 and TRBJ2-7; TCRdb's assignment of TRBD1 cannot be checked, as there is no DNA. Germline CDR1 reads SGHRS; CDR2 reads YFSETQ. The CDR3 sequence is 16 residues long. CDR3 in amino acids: CASSKEGHPSSYEQYF.

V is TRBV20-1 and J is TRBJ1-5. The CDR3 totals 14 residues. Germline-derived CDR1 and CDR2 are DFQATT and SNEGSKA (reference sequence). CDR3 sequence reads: CRARGPTSNQPQHF.

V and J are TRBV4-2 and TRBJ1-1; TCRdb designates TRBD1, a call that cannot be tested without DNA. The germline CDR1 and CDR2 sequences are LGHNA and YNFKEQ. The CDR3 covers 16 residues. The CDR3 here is CASRQENMGAFTEAFF.

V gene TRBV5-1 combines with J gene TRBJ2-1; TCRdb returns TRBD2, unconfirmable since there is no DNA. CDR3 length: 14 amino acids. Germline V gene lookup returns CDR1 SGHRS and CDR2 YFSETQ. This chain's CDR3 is CASSFGDLANEQFF.

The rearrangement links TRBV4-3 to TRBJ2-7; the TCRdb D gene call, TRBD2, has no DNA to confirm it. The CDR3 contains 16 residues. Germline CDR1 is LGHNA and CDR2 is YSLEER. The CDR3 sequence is CASSQGPYGEHYEQYF.

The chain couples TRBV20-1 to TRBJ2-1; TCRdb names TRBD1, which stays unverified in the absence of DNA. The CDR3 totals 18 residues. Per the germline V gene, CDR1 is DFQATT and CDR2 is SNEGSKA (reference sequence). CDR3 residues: CSASFSPLTGGSRNEQFF.

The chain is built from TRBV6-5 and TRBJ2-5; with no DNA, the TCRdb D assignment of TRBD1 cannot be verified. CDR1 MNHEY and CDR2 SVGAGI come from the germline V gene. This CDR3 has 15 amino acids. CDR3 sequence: CASSYDIGGGETQYF.

This CDR3 reads CASSYPGTGGSYEQYF. This chain joins TRBV6-5 and TRBJ2-7; the D call of TRBD1 rests on TCRdb alone, since no DNA is present to check it. The CDR3 sequence is 16 residues long. Germline CDR1 and CDR2: MNHEY and SVGAGI.